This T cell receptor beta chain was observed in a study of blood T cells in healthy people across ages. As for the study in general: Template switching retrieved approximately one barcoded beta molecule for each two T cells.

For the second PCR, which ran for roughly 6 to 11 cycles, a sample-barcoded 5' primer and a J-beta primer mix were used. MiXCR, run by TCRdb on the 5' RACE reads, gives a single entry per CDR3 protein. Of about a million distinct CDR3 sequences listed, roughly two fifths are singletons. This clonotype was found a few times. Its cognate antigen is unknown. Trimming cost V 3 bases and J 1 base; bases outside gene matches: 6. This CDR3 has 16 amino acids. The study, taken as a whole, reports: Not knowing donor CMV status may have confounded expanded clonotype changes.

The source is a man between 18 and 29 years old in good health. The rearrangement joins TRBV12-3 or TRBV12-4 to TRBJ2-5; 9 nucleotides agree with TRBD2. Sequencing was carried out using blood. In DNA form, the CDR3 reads TGTGCCAGCAGTTTCCATCGAGCGGGGGGCCAAGAGACCCAGTACTTC. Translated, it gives CASSFHRAGGQETQYF.